Shown below are 6 T cell receptor beta chains from a single sample sequenced in a study of T cells in Graves' hyperthyroidism and ophthalmopathy. RNA transcripts served as the template for amplifying TCR beta CDR3 regions. The TCR CDR3 first-round RT-PCR relied on the HTBI primer set. TCRdb reanalysed the multiplex PCR reads using MiXCR and keeps one entry per CDR3 protein. The sample contains approximately 400,000 distinct CDR3 sequences, less than 20% of which appear only once. Material: blood. These receptors came from a woman under 30 with Graves' hyperthyroidism.

The gene calls are TRBV5-6 and TRBJ1-3; D unclear. The germline V gene has CDR1 SGHDT and CDR2 YYEEEE. V lost 2 bases, J lost 8 bases, and 14 bases lay in between. This CDR3 has 14 residues. CDR3 in amino acids: CASSFSLTWDTIYF. The CDR3 DNA is TGTGCCAGCAGCTTCTCCTTGACATGGGACACCATATATTTT. Combining the CDR3 with reference TRBV5-6 and TRBJ1-3 gives the whole variable domain DAGVTQSPTHLIKTRGQQVTLRCSPKSGHDTVSWYQQALGQGPQFIFQYYEEEERQRGNFPDRFSGHQFPNYSSELNVNALLLGDSALYLCASSFSLTWDTIYFGEGSWLTVV.

This clonotype was counted ten times or more. This rearrangement joins TRBV28 to TRBJ2-1, with D possibly being TRBD1 (6 bases). V was clipped by 5 bases and J by 2 bases, with 19 bases between them. CDR3 size: 17 residues. Germline assignment: CDR1 MDHEN and CDR2 SYDVKM. CDR3 loop: CASSKIEGVLTYNEQFF. CDR3 DNA: TGTGCCAGCAGTAAAATCGAGGGGGTCCTCACCTACAATGAGCAGTTCTTC. Full variable domain (outside the CDR3, taken from reference TRBV28 and TRBJ2-1): DVKVTQSSRYLVKRTGEKVFLECVQDMDHENMFWYRQDPGLGLRLIYFSYDVKMKEKGDIPEGYSVSREKKERFSLILESASTNQTSMYLCASSKIEGVLTYNEQFFGPGTRLTVL.

This clonotype was seen repeatedly, ten times or more. The rearrangement uses TRBV3-1 and TRBJ2-4, with 7 bases identical to TRBD1. The CDR3 contains 13 residues. J lost 6 bases, V lost 2 bases, and 1 base had no gene match. Germline values: CDR1 LGHDT, CDR2 YNNKEL (reference sequence). This chain's CDR3 is CASSQKGANIQYF. The CDR3, as DNA: TGTGCCAGCAGCCAAAAGGGGGCAAACATTCAGTACTTC.

The sample holds a few counts of this clonotype. The chain recombines TRBV5-1 with TRBJ2-2; the match to TRBD2 covers 8 bases. The length of the CDR3 is 16 residues. Germline values: CDR1 SGHRS, CDR2 YFSETQ. V trimming: 4 bases; J trimming: 7 bases; junction bases outside the gene matches: 12. The CDR3 protein is CASSGRGTSSVGELFF. The DNA for the CDR3 is TGCGCCAGCAGCGGAAGGGGGACTAGTAGCGTCGGGGAGCTGTTTTTT.

This chain uses TRBV30 with TRBJ1-5; D perhaps matches TRBD1 (5 bases). Germline V CDR1 and CDR2: GTSNPN, SVGIG (reference sequence). V was shortened by 1 base and J by 3 bases, with 13 bases between the two germline ends. CDR3 length: 15 residues. CDR3: CAWSDGTTHNQPQHF. The DNA for the CDR3 is TGTGCCTGGAGTGATGGGACGACTCACAATCAGCCCCAGCATTTT.

This clonotype has a count of ten or more. J is TRBJ2-7 and V is TRBV3-1; 7 positions match TRBD1. This CDR3 spans 15 amino acids. The junction had 9 bases not matched to a gene; V was cut back by 4 bases and J by 3 bases. CDR1 LGHDT and CDR2 YNNKEL come from the germline V gene (reference sequence). The CDR3 loop reads CASSRTGTEYYEQYF. The DNA of the CDR3 is TGTGCCAGCAGCCGGACCGGGACAGAATACTACGAGCAGTACTTC.